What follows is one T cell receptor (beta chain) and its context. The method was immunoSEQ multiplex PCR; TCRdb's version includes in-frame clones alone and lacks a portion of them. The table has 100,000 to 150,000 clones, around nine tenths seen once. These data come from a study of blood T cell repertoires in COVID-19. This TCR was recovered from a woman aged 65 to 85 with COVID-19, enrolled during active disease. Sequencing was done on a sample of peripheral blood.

CDR3 in amino acids: CASSLGLGGAWETQYF. DNA for the CDR3: TGTGCCAGCAGCTTGGGTCTGGGGGGGGCATGGGAGACCCAGTACTTC. The chain recombines TRBV11-2 with TRBJ2-5; perhaps TRBD2 as D (7 bases). V lost 3 bases to trimming and J lost 5 bases, with 19 bases between them. Germline assignment: CDR1 SGHAT and CDR2 FQNNGV. CDR3 length equals 16 residues. Using reference TRBV11-2 and TRBJ2-5 for the parts outside the CDR3, the full variable domain is EAGVAQSPRYKIIEKRQSVAFWCNPISGHATLYWYQQILGQGPKLLIQFQNNGVVDDSQLPKDRFSAERLKGVDSTLKIQPAKLEDSAVYLCASSLGLGGAWETQYFGPGTRLLVL.